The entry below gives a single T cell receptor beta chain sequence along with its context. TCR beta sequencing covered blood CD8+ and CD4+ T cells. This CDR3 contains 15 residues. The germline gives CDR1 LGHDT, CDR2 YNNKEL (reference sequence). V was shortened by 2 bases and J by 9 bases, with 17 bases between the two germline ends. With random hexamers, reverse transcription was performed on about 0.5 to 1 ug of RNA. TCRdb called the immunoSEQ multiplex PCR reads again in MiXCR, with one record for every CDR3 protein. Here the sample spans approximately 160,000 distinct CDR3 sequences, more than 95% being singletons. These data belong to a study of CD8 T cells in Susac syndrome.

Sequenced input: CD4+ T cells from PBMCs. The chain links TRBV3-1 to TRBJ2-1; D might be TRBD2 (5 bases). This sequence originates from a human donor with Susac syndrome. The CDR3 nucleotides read TGTGCCAGCAGCCAAAGGAGGTCTCATCGCAGTGAGCAGTTCTTC. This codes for CASSQRRSHRSEQFF.